Listed below are T cell receptor beta chains from one sample, sequenced in a study of cytomegalovirus exposure and HLA in healthy donors. TCRdb's table, derived via immunoSEQ multiplex PCR, lists solely in-frame clones and lacks some. Of just under 150,000 clones listed, roughly 76% are singletons. What was sequenced was PBMCs. These receptors came from a woman under 40 in good health and CMV-seronegative. The CDR3 runs from the conserved cysteine through the conserved F or W. The D gene is left open where the match is weak. Only some rows state a clone size, as once, few, many or a class for expanded clones.

-	TRBV6-6	TRBJ2-5	TRBD1	CASSSGQGARETQYF	TGTGCCAGCAGCTCAGGACAGGGGGCGAGGGAGACCCAGTACTTC
-	TRBV6-4	TRBJ2-1	TRBD1	CASSDGQGVGNEQFF	TGTGCCAGCAGTGACGGGCAGGGGGTAGGTAATGAGCAGTTCTTC
-	TRBV7-3	TRBJ2-5	TRBD1	CASSLQGEETQYF	TGTGCCAGCAGCTTGCAGGGGGAAGAGACCCAGTACTTC
-	TRBV6-5	TRBJ1-1	TRBD1	CASSFSIRGYAFF	TGTGCCAGCAGCTTTTCCATCAGGGGGTATGCTTTCTTT
-	TRBV5-4	TRBJ2-7	-	CASSPLASVEQYF	TGTGCCAGCAGCCCTCTTGCTAGCGTCGAGCAGTACTTC
-	TRBV19	TRBJ1-4	TRBD1	CASSPGTDFNEKLFF	TGTGCCAGTAGCCCCGGGACAGATTTTAATGAAAAACTGTTTTTT
-	TRBV5-4	TRBJ2-7	TRBD2	CASSLGAGGEQYF	TGTGCCAGCAGCTTGGGGGCGGGGGGCGAGCAGTACTTC
-	TRBV2	TRBJ2-3	TRBD2	CASSEALGLAGSDTQYF	TGTGCCAGCAGTGAAGCGCTGGGACTAGCGGGGTCAGATACGCAGTATTTT
-	TRBV7-9	TRBJ1-2	-	CSSSLRSGSGYTF	TGTTCCAGCAGCTTAAGGTCCGGGTCTGGCTACACCTTC
-	TRBV9	TRBJ2-7	TRBD2	CASSAGLAEGYEQYF	TGTGCCAGCAGCGCGGGACTAGCGGAGGGGTACGAGCAGTACTTC
-	TRBV5-1	TRBJ2-4	-	CASGPGGDKNIQYF	TGCGCCTCCGGACCCGGGGGTGACAAAAACATTCAGTACTTC
-	TRBV5-1	TRBJ1-1	TRBD1	CASSLVGVTGSPEAFF	TGCGCCAGCAGCTTGGTAGGTGTGACAGGGAGCCCTGAAGCTTTCTTT
-	TRBV11-2	TRBJ1-6	TRBD1	CASSWGQKRSPLHF	TGTGCCAGCAGCTGGGGACAGAAGAGATCACCCCTCCACTTT
-	TRBV7-9	TRBJ1-1	TRBD1	CASSLGGQGGHWNTEAFF	TGTGCCAGCAGCTTAGGGGGACAGGGGGGTCACTGGAACACTGAAGCTTTCTTT
-	TRBV27	TRBJ2-3	TRBD2	CASKTTPGLAGGTQYF	TGTGCCAGCAAAACTACACCGGGACTAGCGGGGGGGACGCAGTATTTT
-	TRBV30	TRBJ2-7	TRBD2	CAWSLAGDLGEQYF	TGTGCCTGGAGTCTGGCGGGAGATCTAGGCGAGCAGTACTTC
once	TRBV18	TRBJ1-2	-	CASSPPSTANYGYTF	TGTGCCAGCTCACCTCCCTCAACGGCTAACTATGGCTACACCTTC
-	TRBV5-1	TRBJ1-3	-	CASSLGVTGNTIYF	TGCGCCAGCAGCTTGGGAGTCACTGGAAACACCATATATTTT
-	TRBV5-4	TRBJ2-3	TRBD2	CASRGSRGTSGSLSTDTQYF	TGTGCCAGCAGAGGGAGCCGCGGGACTAGCGGGTCCCTGAGCACAGATACGCAGTATTTT
-	TRBV11-2	TRBJ1-4	-	CASSIRSLDRRNEKLFF	TGTGCCAGCAGCATCCGGAGTTTGGACAGACGTAATGAAAAACTGTTTTTT
few	TRBV6-5	TRBJ1-1	-	CASSYGRVFTNTEAFF	TGTGCCAGCAGTTACGGCAGGGTGTTTACGAACACTGAAGCTTTCTTT
-	TRBV9	TRBJ2-1	-	CASSKNNEQFF	TGTGCCAGCAGTAAAAACAATGAGCAGTTCTTC
-	TRBV28	TRBJ2-1	-	CASSLPRWYPYNEQFF	TGTGCCAGCAGTTTACCCCGGTGGTACCCCTACAATGAGCAGTTCTTC
-	TRBV27	TRBJ1-2	TRBD1	CASRSLRGQYYGYTF	TGTGCCAGCAGATCCCTACGGGGACAGTACTATGGCTACACCTTC
few	TRBV28	TRBJ1-2	TRBD1	CASSWSVFGQGAGGYTF	TGTGCCAGCAGTTGGTCCGTTTTCGGTCAGGGGGCGGGGGGCTACACCTTC
-	TRBV14	TRBJ1-1	-	CASSQRKKGADTEAFF	TGTGCCAGCAGCCAAAGGAAGAAAGGGGCTGACACTGAAGCTTTCTTT
-	TRBV19	TRBJ2-2	-	CASSIGGVSGELFF	TGTGCCAGTAGTATAGGGGGAGTCTCCGGGGAGCTGTTTTTT
few	TRBV5-1	TRBJ1-3	TRBD1	CASSPGTGGNTIYF	TGCGCCAGCAGCCCGGGGACAGGTGGAAACACCATATATTTT
-	TRBV2	TRBJ1-5	TRBD1	CASSDLTGGQPQHF	TGTGCCAGCAGTGATCTTACAGGGGGTCAGCCCCAGCATTTT
-	TRBV19	TRBJ2-3	TRBD2	CASSTTSGRLTDTQYF	TGTGCCAGTAGTACCACTAGCGGGAGGCTCACAGATACGCAGTATTTT
once	TRBV6-5	TRBJ1-2	-	CASSYSRGDGYTF	TGTGCCAGCAGTTACTCGCGGGGGGATGGCTACACCTTC
-	TRBV6-1	TRBJ1-3	-	CASSESGVRNTIYF	TGTGCCAGCAGTGAATCAGGGGTCCGAAACACCATATATTTT